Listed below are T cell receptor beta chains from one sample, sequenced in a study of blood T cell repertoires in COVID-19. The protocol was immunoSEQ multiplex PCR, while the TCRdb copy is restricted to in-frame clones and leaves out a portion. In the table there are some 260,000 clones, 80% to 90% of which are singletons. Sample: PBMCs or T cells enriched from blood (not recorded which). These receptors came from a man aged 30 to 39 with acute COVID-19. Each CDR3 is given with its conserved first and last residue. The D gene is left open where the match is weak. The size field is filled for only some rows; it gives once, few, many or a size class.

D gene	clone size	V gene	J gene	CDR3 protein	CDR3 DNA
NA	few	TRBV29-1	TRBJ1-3	CSVGSPGPGNTIYF	TGCAGCGTTGGAAGTCCAGGGCCGGGAAACACCATATATTTT
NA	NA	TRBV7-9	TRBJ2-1	CASSLGSGIRPNEQFF	TGTGCCAGCAGCTTGGGGAGCGGAATCCGTCCGAATGAGCAGTTCTTC
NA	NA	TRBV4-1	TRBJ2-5	CASSPVGGAGGPQETQYF	TGCGCCAGCAGCCCAGTTGGGGGAGCTGGGGGCCCTCAGGAGACCCAGTACTTC
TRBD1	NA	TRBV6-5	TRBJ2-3	CASKQGLTDTQYF	TGTGCCAGCAAACAGGGGTTAACAGATACGCAGTATTTT
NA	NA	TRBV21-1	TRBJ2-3	CASSKLPSGPPNNTDTQYF	TGTGCCAGCAGCAAACTGCCTAGCGGCCCCCCGAACAACACAGATACGCAGTATTTT
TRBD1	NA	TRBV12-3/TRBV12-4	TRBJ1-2	CATGGSGGTGYTF	TGTGCCACCGGGGGGTCAGGGGGCACTGGCTACACCTTC
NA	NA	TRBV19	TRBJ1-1	CASRAGGGGKAFF	TGTGCCAGTAGGGCAGGCGGAGGCGGGAAAGCTTTCTTT
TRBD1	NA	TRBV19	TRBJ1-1	CASSIGTGGHTEAFF	TGTGCCAGTAGTATAGGCACAGGGGGTCACACTGAAGCTTTCTTT
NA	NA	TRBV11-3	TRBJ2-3	CASRGPGGTDTQYF	TGTGCCAGCAGAGGGCCGGGGGGCACAGATACGCAGTATTTT
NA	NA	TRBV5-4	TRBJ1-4	CASSLALSQTGEKLFF	TGTGCCAGCAGCTTGGCCCTGTCGCAGACGGGGGAAAAACTGTTTTTT
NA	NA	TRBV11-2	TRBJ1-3	CASSLGGGTGNTIYF	TGTGCCAGCAGCTTGGGGGGGGGCACTGGAAACACCATATATTTT
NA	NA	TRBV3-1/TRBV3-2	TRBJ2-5	CASSPPGVETQYF	TGTGCCAGCAGCCCCCCGGGGGTGGAGACCCAGTACTTC
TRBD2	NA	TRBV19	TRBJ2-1	CATTSVLKGNEQFF	TGTGCCACAACTAGCGTCCTCAAGGGAAATGAGCAGTTCTTC
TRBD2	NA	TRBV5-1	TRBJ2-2	CASSLAPGLTAGELFF	TGCGCCAGCAGTTTAGCCCCGGGACTAACGGCCGGGGAGCTGTTTTTT
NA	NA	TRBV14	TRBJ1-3	CASSQDISGDTIYF	TGTGCCAGCAGCCAAGACATAAGCGGTGACACCATATATTTT
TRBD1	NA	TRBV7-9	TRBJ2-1	CASSLDGTGGRDEQFF	TGTGCCAGCAGCTTAGACGGGACAGGGGGGCGCGATGAGCAGTTCTTC
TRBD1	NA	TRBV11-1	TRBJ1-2	CASSLTDREVGYTF	TGTGCCAGCAGCTTAACCGACAGGGAGGTCGGCTACACCTTC